The sequence of this T cell receptor (beta chain) was determined in a study of shared clonotypes between healthy human individuals. Overall study results and limits: Sharing across four donors was highest in naive CD4 (roughly 5%) and lowest in memory CD8 (approximately 0.4%).

Donors, without exception, were Caucasian adults residing in Nashville, Tennessee. Comments on this clone: Its matching antigen is unknown.

Sequencing was at deep level. The table came from immunoSEQ multiplex PCR; TCRdb's copy has only in-frame clones and leaves some out. The sample yields about 1.5 million clones, nearly 99% seen once. This clonotype was obtained from a man aged 25 to 40 in good health. Sequencing was performed on naive CD4+ T cells sorted from blood. The subset: CD45RA+ positively selected.

CDR3: CASSQGWGAKEETQYF. In DNA form, the CDR3 reads TGTGCCAGCAGCCAAGGATGGGGGGCTAAAGAAGAGACCCAGTACTTC. The chain combines TRBV14 with TRBJ2-5; the D gene could be TRBD1 or TRBD2 (6 bases each). The CDR3 runs to 16 residues. Trimming cost V 1 base and J 3 bases, with 15 bases left between them. The V gene's germline CDR1 is SGHDN and CDR2 FVKESK. The full variable domain, rest sourced from reference TRBV14 and TRBJ2-5, is EAGVTQFPSHSVIEKGQTVTLRCDPISGHDNLYWYRRVMGKEIKFLLHFVKESKQDESGMPNNRFLAERTGGTYSTLKVQPAELEDSGVYFCASSQGWGAKEETQYFGPGTRLLVL.